A single sample gave rise to the 32 T cell receptor beta chains below, sequenced in a study of graft-versus-host responses after intestinal transplantation. Profiled with immunoSEQ multiplex PCR; TCRdb holds only in-frame clones, not every one. The top ten hold approximately 0.5% of the sample, which has tens of thousands of clones, roughly 95% seen once. The specimen comprised PBMCs, sampled 156 days after intestinal transplant. The receptors stem from a human patient who received an intestinal transplant, so some T cells may come from the graft donor.

The CDR3 coding sequence is TGTGCCAGCAGAACCGGGACAGGGGATTTCCATGAGCAGTTCTTC. Encoded protein: CASRTGTGDFHEQFF. The chain has TRBV2 and TRBJ2-1, with 10 bases aligning to TRBD1. Looked up from germline, CDR1 is SNHLY and CDR2 is FYNNEI. This CDR3 has 15 amino acids. Germline trimming cut 6 bases from V and 8 bases from J; bases unmatched to any gene: 10. The complete variable domain, with remaining parts taken from reference TRBV2 and TRBJ2-1, reads EPEVTQTPSHQVTQMGQEVILRCVPISNHLYFYWYRQILGQKVEFLVSFYNNEISEKSEIFDDQFSVERPDGSNFTLKIRSTKLEDSAMYFCASRTGTGDFHEQFFGPGTRLTVL.

CDR3: CSVVQSTDTQYF. The CDR3 DNA follows: TGCAGCGTTGTCCAGTCCACAGATACGCAGTATTTT. This chain joins TRBV29-1 and TRBJ2-3; D is undetermined. CDR1 and CDR2 (germline): SQVTM, ANQGSEA. With 4 bases removed from V and 2 bases from J, the gap between germline ends came to 7 bases. The CDR3 consists of 12 residues.

The chain carries TRBV6-5 and TRBJ2-2, with 7 bases identical to TRBD2. V dropped 0 bases and J dropped 4; count of bases not matched to a gene: 5. Germline loops: CDR1 MNHEY, CDR2 SVGAGI. This CDR3 is built from 16 residues. CDR3 residues: CASSYSRRGTTGELFF. CDR3 nucleotide sequence: TGTGCCAGCAGTTACTCCCGGCGGGGGACCACCGGGGAGCTGTTTTTT.

The CDR3 is CASRLGLAGNWDEQFF. The CDR3 DNA follows: TGTGCCAGCAGGCTGGGACTAGCGGGAAATTGGGATGAGCAGTTCTTC. The rearrangement links TRBV7-8 to TRBJ2-1; 13 positions agree with TRBD2. Germline V gives CDR1 SGHVS, CDR2 FQNEAQ. The CDR3 extends over 16 amino acids. Trimming removed 6 bases from V and 8 bases from J; junction bases left unmatched: 10.

V is TRBV29-1 and J is TRBJ1-2, with D maybe TRBD1 (6 bases). CDR3 length: 14 amino acids. CDR1 and CDR2 from the germline V gene are SQVTM and ANQGSEA. V lost 0 bases, J lost 8 bases, and 16 bases lay in between. CDR3 coding DNA: TGCAGCGTTGAAGATTTTGTTGGGGGGCACGGCTACACCTTC. This encodes CSVEDFVGGHGYTF.

The chain couples TRBV18 to TRBJ1-1; 7 nucleotides match TRBD1. The CDR3 totals 14 residues. The germline gives CDR1 KGHSH, CDR2 LQKENI. Trimming cost V 3 bases and J 0 bases; bases outside gene matches: 1. The CDR3 nucleotides are TGTGCCAGCTCACCGGGACAGCTGAACACTGAAGCTTTCTTT. Translating it yields CASSPGQLNTEAFF.

The chain carries TRBV4-1 and TRBJ2-5; D ambiguous. Germline loops: CDR1 MGHRA, CDR2 YSYEKL. Trimming removed 0 bases from V and 7 bases from J, with 9 bases in between. The CDR3 has 13 residues. CDR3 bases: TGCGCCAGCAGCCAAGACCCCCTGGGGACCCAGTACTTC. Residues: CASSQDPLGTQYF.

The chain recombines TRBV2 with TRBJ2-5, with 10 bases matching TRBD1. Germline CDR1 is SNHLY and CDR2 is FYNNEI. CDR3 size: 16 residues. V shed 2 bases, J shed 1 base, and the junction held 4 bases outside the gene matches. The CDR3 sequence is CASSETGQGSQETQYF. CDR3 bases: TGTGCCAGCAGTGAAACGGGACAGGGGTCCCAAGAGACCCAGTACTTC.

The chain employs TRBV27 and TRBJ1-1; the match to TRBD1 covers 9 bases. Germline lookup yields CDR1 MNHEY and CDR2 SMNVEV (reference sequence). The V and J ends lost 2 bases and 3 bases, in that order; junction bases with no gene match: 4. This CDR3 region has 15 residues. The CDR3 region is CASSLQGQGYTEAFF. For the CDR3, the DNA is TGTGCCAGCAGTTTACAAGGACAGGGGTACACTGAAGCTTTCTTT.

CDR3 residues: CASSSGVGNQPQHF. The CDR3 DNA sequence: TGTGCCAGCAGCTCCGGGGTTGGCAATCAGCCCCAGCATTTT. The chain joins TRBV5-6 to TRBJ1-5; the D is unclear. This CDR3 has 14 residues. V dropped 3 bases and J dropped 2 bases, with 9 bases sitting between them. In germline, CDR1 is SGHDT, CDR2 YYEEEE.

This clone has only one observation. Other DNA sequences within the sample encode an identical CDR3. The CDR3 reads CASSQLAGGTDTQYF. CDR3 nucleotides: TGTGCCAGCAGTCAACTAGCGGGAGGAACAGATACGCAGTATTTT. The rearrangement links TRBV6-5 to TRBJ2-3, with 12 bases aligning to TRBD2. Germline V lookup: CDR1 MNHEY, CDR2 SVGAGI. The trim removed 5 bases at V and 3 bases at J, leaving 3 bases unmatched. This CDR3 has 15 amino acids.

This clone was detected only once. The V gene is TRBV9, the J gene TRBJ2-7; perhaps D is TRBD1 or TRBD2 (7 bases each). Germline-derived CDR1 and CDR2 are SGDLS and YYNGEE. This CDR3 region has 13 residues. V was clipped by 8 bases and J by 6 bases, with 18 bases between them. Written as DNA, the CDR3 is TGTGCCAGTACCAGGGGGGGTTCACGCGAGCAGTACTTC. Translation: CASTRGGSREQYF.

This clone was recorded only once. This rearrangement joins TRBV9 to TRBJ1-6, with D possibly being TRBD1 (5 bases). CDR1 is SGDLS and CDR2 is YYNGEE in the germline V gene. The V end was cut by 4 bases, the J end by 8 bases, with 13 bases between. CDR3 length: 14 amino acids. CDR3 nucleotide sequence: TGTGCCAGCAGCAAACTCGACAGAGATTCACCCCTCCACTTT. This gives the protein CASSKLDRDSPLHF.

The V and J genes are TRBV10-3 and TRBJ1-5; D is undetermined. Germline lookup yields CDR1 ENHRY and CDR2 SYGVKD. The length of the CDR3 is 14 residues. V lost 9 bases and J 1 base, leaving 13 bases between the germline ends. The CDR3 sequence: CAMRTQESNQPQHF. Written as DNA, the CDR3 is TGTGCCATGAGGACCCAAGAAAGCAATCAGCCCCAGCATTTT.

This clone was observed a single time. The rearrangement links TRBV5-4 to TRBJ2-5; TRBD2 agrees at 13 bases. This CDR3 is 15 amino acids long. Germline CDR1 and CDR2: SGHNT and YYREEE (reference sequence). V was clipped by 3 bases and J by 5 bases; unmatched bases: 4. Written as DNA, the CDR3 is TGTGCCAGCAGCTACGGACTAGCGGGGGTGGAGACCCAGTACTTC. This translates into CASSYGLAGVETQYF.

The V gene is TRBV28, the J gene TRBJ1-2, with D tentatively TRBD1 (6 bases). Germline CDR1 reads MDHEN; CDR2 reads SYDVKM. V dropped 6 bases and J dropped 4 bases, with 12 bases sitting between them. The CDR3 has 13 amino acids. The CDR3 nucleotides read TGTGCCAGCAGCGCCGACAGGATCTATGGCTACACCTTC. This codes for CASSADRIYGYTF.

The rearrangement links TRBV7-9 to TRBJ2-3, with TRBD1 identical over 9 bases. The CDR3 totals 18 residues. V trimming: 5 bases; J trimming: 1 base; junction bases outside the gene matches: 13. Germline CDR1 reads SEHNR; CDR2 reads FQNEAQ (reference sequence). CDR3 protein: CASSTQTKTGGGTDTQYF. CDR3 nucleotides: TGTGCCAGCAGCACCCAGACGAAGACAGGGGGAGGCACAGATACGCAGTATTTT.

The chain joins TRBV11-2 to TRBJ2-1; TRBD2 matches at 8 bases. The CDR3 length is 17 residues. V lost 5 bases, J lost 5 bases, and 14 bases stayed unmatched. Per the germline V gene, CDR1 is SGHAT and CDR2 is FQNNGV. The CDR3: CASSAWLRGLENNEQFF. Written as DNA, the CDR3 is TGTGCCAGCAGCGCCTGGTTAAGGGGACTAGAGAACAATGAGCAGTTCTTC.

V is TRBV30 and J is TRBJ1-5, with D perhaps matching TRBD1 (5 bases). The CDR3 contains 17 residues. V lost 0 bases and J lost 1, with 16 bases in between. Per germline, CDR1 GTSNPN and CDR2 SVGIG (reference sequence). The CDR3 bases are TGTGCCTGGAGTGTCCAGGGAAGAGGTAGCAGCAATCAGCCCCAGCATTTT. Residues: CAWSVQGRGSSNQPQHF. Combining the CDR3 with reference TRBV30 and TRBJ1-5 gives the whole variable domain SQTIHQWPATLVQPVGSPLSLECTVEGTSNPNLYWYRQAAGRGLQLLFYSVGIGQISSEVPQNLSASRPQDRQFILSSKKLLLSDSGFYLCAWSVQGRGSSNQPQHFGDGTRLSIL.

The chain employs TRBV29-1 and TRBJ1-2; D perhaps matches TRBD1 (5 bases). CDR3 length: 16 residues. V lost 5 bases, J lost 4 bases, and 23 bases lay in between. Germline assignment: CDR1 SQVTM and CDR2 ANQGSEA. The CDR3 protein is CSVYTGTAGNAYGYTF. CDR3 coding DNA: TGCAGCGTTTACACCGGGACCGCGGGAAACGCCTATGGCTACACCTTC. Full variable domain (rest looked up from reference TRBV29-1 and TRBJ1-2): SAVISQKPSRDICQRGTSLTIQCQVDSQVTMMFWYRQQPGQSLTLIATANQGSEATYESGFVIDKFPISRPNLTFSTLTVSNMSPEDSSIYLCSVYTGTAGNAYGYTFGSGTRLTVV.

CDR3 DNA: TGTGCCAGCAGTTGGGACTACAATGAGCAGTTCTTC. Protein product: CASSWDYNEQFF. The chain couples TRBV6-5 to TRBJ2-1; unclear D gene. The CDR3 runs 12 residues. Trimming stripped 4 bases from V and 3 bases from J, with 4 bases between. The germline CDR1 and CDR2 sequences are MNHEY and SVGAGI.

This sequence joins TRBV29-1 and TRBJ2-1; D unclear. Deletions cut 7 bases from V and 7 bases from J, with 5 bases between. This CDR3 has 9 amino acids. CDR1 and CDR2 from the germline V gene are SQVTM and ANQGSEA. For the CDR3, the DNA is TGCAGCGCCAAGAATGAGCAGTTCTTC. Protein product: CSAKNEQFF.

The chain employs TRBV28 and TRBJ2-3, with TRBD1 as a possible D gene (6 bases). The V gene's germline CDR1 is MDHEN and CDR2 SYDVKM. This CDR3 has 17 residues. The ends were cut back, 11 bases at V and 6 bases at J, with 30 bases in the middle. CDR3 loop: CAASLRDIWSPDDTQYF. The CDR3 DNA sequence: TGTGCCGCTTCCCTTAGGGACATTTGGAGTCCCGACGATACGCAGTATTTT.

The chain recombines TRBV7-2 with TRBJ2-2; possibly TRBD2 for D (6 bases). This CDR3 region has 16 residues. From germline, CDR1 is SGHTA and CDR2 FQGNSA. The germline V and J ends were trimmed by 7 bases and 5 bases, with 20 bases remaining between them. The CDR3 region is CASKYNPRGKTGELFF. In nucleotides, the CDR3 is TGTGCCAGCAAATATAATCCGCGGGGAAAAACCGGGGAGCTGTTTTTT.

This chain joins TRBV6-5 and TRBJ2-3; D gene uncertain. The V gene's germline CDR1 is MNHEY and CDR2 SVGAGI. The CDR3 contains 14 residues. Between the trimmed V and J ends, which lost 5 bases and 0 bases, there was a span of 9 bases. The CDR3 nucleotides are TGTGCCAGCAGTCCGATGGGCAGCACAGATACGCAGTATTTT. This codes for CASSPMGSTDTQYF.

This chain links TRBV2 with TRBJ2-1; 11 nucleotides agree with TRBD1. CDR3 length equals 13 residues. CDR1 and CDR2 (germline): SNHLY, FYNNEI. V was pared by 8 bases and J by 9 bases, with 6 bases of the junction left unmatched. The CDR3 region is CASLGQGAIEQFF. CDR3 in DNA: TGTGCCAGCTTAGGACAGGGGGCGATTGAGCAGTTCTTC.

CDR3 DNA sequence: TGTGCCAGCAGCCAAACCGGGGCCTTTGAAGGGACCCAGTACTTC. Its translation is CASSQTGAFEGTQYF. The rearrangement links TRBV6-5 to TRBJ2-5; D is possibly TRBD1 or TRBD2 (5 bases each). The CDR3 is made up of 15 amino acids. V was shortened by 6 bases and J by 7 bases, with 21 bases between the two germline ends. The germline CDR1 and CDR2 sequences are MNHEY and SVGAGI.

CDR3 DNA: TGTGCCAGCTGGGACAGGGGTCTCGGACTACCCACCATATATTTT. Translation gives CASWDRGLGLPTIYF. The V call is TRBV5-4, the J call TRBJ1-3, with TRBD1 identical over 10 bases. With V trimmed by 7 bases and J by 9 bases, 13 bases remained unmatched. The CDR3 has 15 residues. CDR1 SGHNT and CDR2 YYREEE come from the germline V gene (reference sequence).

The chain uses TRBV18 and TRBJ2-5, with TRBD1 matching over 8 bases. In germline, CDR1 is KGHSH, CDR2 LQKENI. The CDR3 extends over 13 amino acids. The J segment lost 3 bases and the V segment lost 7 bases, leaving 4 bases of the junction unmatched. CDR3 bases: TGTGCCAGCTTGGACAGGGTGGAAGAGACCCAGTACTTC. Translation: CASLDRVEETQYF.

The chain has TRBV4-3 and TRBJ1-1; TRBD1 might be the D (5 bases). CDR1 is LGHNA, CDR2 YSLEER, per germline. Trimming pared 1 base from V and 6 bases from J, leaving 9 bases between. There are 13 residues in the CDR3. The CDR3: CASSQARGAEAFF. Here the CDR3 DNA reads TGCGCCAGCAGCCAAGCAAGGGGAGCTGAAGCTTTCTTT.

V and J are TRBV20-1 and TRBJ1-1; possible D gene TRBD1, 6 bases. The CDR3 totals 11 residues. V gave up 3 bases and J gave up 6 bases, with 8 bases separating them. Germline lookup yields CDR1 DFQATT and CDR2 SNEGSKA (reference sequence). In DNA form, the CDR3 reads TGCAGTGCTAGCAGGGGCCCTGAAGCTTTCTTT. It specifies CSASRGPEAFF.

The V call is TRBV4-3, the J call TRBJ2-1; D tentatively reads TRBD1 or TRBD2 (5 bases each). The ends were cut back, 2 bases at V and 5 bases at J, with 16 bases in the middle. In germline, CDR1 is LGHNA, CDR2 YSLEER. The length of the CDR3 is 16 residues. CDR3 DNA: TGCGCCAGCAGCCAATTCCTGGGGACCGAGGACAATGAGCAGTTCTTC. Its protein product is CASSQFLGTEDNEQFF.